This T cell receptor beta chain was observed in a study of cytomegalovirus exposure and HLA in healthy donors. Looking at the study overall: HLA-typed donors contributed around 88 million unique TCRs, which were held in an early data release.

The CDR3 is 16 residues long. The V end lost 7 bases, the J end lost 0 bases, and 16 bases lay between the germline ends. Germline CDR1 reads ENHRY; CDR2 reads SYGVKD. With 60 Vbeta and 13 Jbeta primers, the PCR was carried out. Libraries were prepared by immunoSEQ multiplex PCR; TCRdb keeps only in-frame clonotypes and omits some of them. Among 120,000 to 150,000 clones listed, nearly 90% were seen once. The TCR sequence derives from a woman aged 40 to 50 in good health and CMV-seronegative. The gene calls are TRBV10-3 and TRBJ2-1; perhaps TRBD1 as D (6 bases). Sequenced sample: PBMCs. CDR3 loop: CAIILTGTRSYNEQFF. In DNA, the CDR3 is TGTGCCATCATCCTGACAGGTACCCGCTCCTACAATGAGCAGTTCTTC.